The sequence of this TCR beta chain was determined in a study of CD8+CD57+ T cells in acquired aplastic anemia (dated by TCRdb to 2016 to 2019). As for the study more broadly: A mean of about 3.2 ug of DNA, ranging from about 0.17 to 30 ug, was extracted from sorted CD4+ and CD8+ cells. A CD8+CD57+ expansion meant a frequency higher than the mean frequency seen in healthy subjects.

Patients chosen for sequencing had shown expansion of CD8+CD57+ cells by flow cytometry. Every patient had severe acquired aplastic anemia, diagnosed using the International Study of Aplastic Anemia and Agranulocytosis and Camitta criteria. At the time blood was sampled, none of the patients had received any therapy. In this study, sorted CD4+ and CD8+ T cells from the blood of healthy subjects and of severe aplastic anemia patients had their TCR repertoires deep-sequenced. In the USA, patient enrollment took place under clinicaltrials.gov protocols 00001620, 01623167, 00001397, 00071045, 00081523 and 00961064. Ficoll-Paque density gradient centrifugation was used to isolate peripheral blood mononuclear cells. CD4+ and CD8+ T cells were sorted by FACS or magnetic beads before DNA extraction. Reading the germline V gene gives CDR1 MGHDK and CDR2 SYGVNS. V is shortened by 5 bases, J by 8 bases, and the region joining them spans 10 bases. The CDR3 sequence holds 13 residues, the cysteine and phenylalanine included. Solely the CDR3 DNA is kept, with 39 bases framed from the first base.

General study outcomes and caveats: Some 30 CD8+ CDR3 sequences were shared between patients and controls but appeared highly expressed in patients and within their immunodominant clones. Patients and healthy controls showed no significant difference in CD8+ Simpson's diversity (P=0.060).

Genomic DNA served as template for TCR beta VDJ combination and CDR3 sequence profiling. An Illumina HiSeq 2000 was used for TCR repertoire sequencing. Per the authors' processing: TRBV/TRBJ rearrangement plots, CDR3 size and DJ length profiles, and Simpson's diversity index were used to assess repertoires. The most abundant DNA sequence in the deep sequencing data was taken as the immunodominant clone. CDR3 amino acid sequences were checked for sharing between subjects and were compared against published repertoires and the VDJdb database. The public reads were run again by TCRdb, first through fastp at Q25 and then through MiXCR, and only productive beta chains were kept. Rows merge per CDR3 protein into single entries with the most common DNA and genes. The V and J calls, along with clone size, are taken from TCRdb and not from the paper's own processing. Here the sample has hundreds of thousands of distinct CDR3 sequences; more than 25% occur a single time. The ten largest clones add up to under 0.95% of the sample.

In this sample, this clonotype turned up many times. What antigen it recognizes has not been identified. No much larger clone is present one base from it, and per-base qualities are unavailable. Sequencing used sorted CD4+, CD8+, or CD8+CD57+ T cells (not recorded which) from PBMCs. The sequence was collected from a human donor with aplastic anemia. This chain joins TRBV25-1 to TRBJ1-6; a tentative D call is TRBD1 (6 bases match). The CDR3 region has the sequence CASSTQGDSPLHF. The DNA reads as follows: TGTGCCAGCAGTACACAGGGCGATTCACCCCTCCACTTT.